Listed below are T cell receptor beta chains from one sample, sequenced in a study of cytomegalovirus exposure and HLA in healthy donors. Assay used: immunoSEQ multiplex PCR; TCRdb lists only in-frame clones, some missing. The table lists more than 95,000 clones, under 80% of them singletons. What was sequenced was PBMCs. These receptors came from a woman aged 55-70 years in good health and CMV-seropositive. Both conserved end residues are part of each CDR3. The D gene is left open where the match is weak. Size is omitted from some rows. Given values are once, few, many or a class for expanded clones.

TRBV7-9	.	TRBJ1-2	.	CASSPRDIRGYTF	TGTGCCAGCAGCCCCCGGGACATACGGGGCTACACCTTC
TRBV7-7	few	TRBJ2-3	TRBD2	CASSPLGGAMSTDTQYF	TGTGCCAGCAGCCCCCTCGGGGGGGCGATGAGCACAGATACGCAGTATTTT
TRBV30	few	TRBJ1-5	TRBD1	CAWSRQGVGNQPQHF	TGTGCCTGGAGTAGACAGGGTGTTGGCAATCAGCCCCAGCATTTT
TRBV9	.	TRBJ1-2	.	CASSGLGQTNYGYTF	TGTGCCAGCAGCGGCCTTGGACAAACGAACTATGGCTACACCTTC
TRBV5-4	.	TRBJ1-3	.	CASSLAGGAGNTIYF	TGTGCCAGCAGCTTGGCCGGGGGGGCTGGAAACACCATATATTTT
TRBV7-9	once	TRBJ2-3	TRBD2	CASSREALGGGAKDTQYF	TGTGCCAGCAGCCGCGAGGCCCTTGGCGGGGGGGCCAAAGATACGCAGTATTTT
TRBV7-9	few	TRBJ2-7	.	CASSLATEGDEQYF	TGTGCCAGCAGCTTAGCGACTGAGGGGGACGAGCAGTACTTC
TRBV29-1	once	TRBJ1-3	.	CSVRFSGNTIYF	TGCAGCGTTCGGTTCTCTGGAAACACCATATATTTT
TRBV27	.	TRBJ1-5	TRBD1	CASSLTGGDQPQHF	TGTGCCAGCAGTTTGACAGGGGGGGATCAGCCCCAGCATTTT
TRBV29-1	.	TRBJ2-7	TRBD2	CSVELGRETYEQYF	TGCAGCGTTGAGTTAGGGCGGGAGACCTACGAGCAGTACTTC
TRBV4-1	.	TRBJ1-5	TRBD1	CASGPRGRDNQPQHF	TGCGCCAGCGGTCCCAGGGGGCGAGACAATCAGCCCCAGCATTTT
TRBV19	.	TRBJ1-5	.	CASSTTDNQPQHF	TGTGCCAGTAGTACGACAGACAATCAGCCCCAGCATTTT
TRBV18	.	TRBJ1-1	.	CASSPGMDVNTEAFF	TGTGCCAGCTCACCCGGGATGGACGTGAACACTGAAGCTTTCTTT
TRBV5-1	.	TRBJ1-2	.	CASSPQGYYGYTF	TGCGCCAGCAGCCCCCAGGGATACTATGGCTACACCTTC
TRBV10-2	.	TRBJ2-3	TRBD2	CASSLRNGGAADTQYF	TGCGCCAGCAGTCTGAGGAACGGGGGGGCTGCAGATACGCAGTATTTT
TRBV5-5	.	TRBJ2-3	.	CASSLLIQGTDTQYF	TGTGCCAGCAGCTTGTTGATCCAGGGGACAGATACGCAGTATTTT
TRBV6-5	.	TRBJ2-7	TRBD1	CASRSDRGASYEQYF	TGTGCCAGCAGGAGCGACAGGGGCGCCTCCTACGAGCAGTACTTC
TRBV4-2	once	TRBJ2-7	TRBD2	CASSQAGVGTNSYEQYF	TGTGCCAGCAGCCAGGCCGGGGTCGGGACTAACTCCTACGAGCAGTACTTC
TRBV6-1	.	TRBJ2-7	TRBD1	CASLGWDRIYEQYF	TGTGCCAGCTTGGGATGGGACAGAATCTACGAGCAGTACTTC
TRBV7-2	.	TRBJ1-1	.	CASSFWAPRGETEAFF	TGTGCCAGCAGCTTTTGGGCCCCTCGGGGTGAGACTGAAGCTTTCTTT
TRBV2	.	TRBJ1-5	.	CASRDRRGEYQPQHF	TGTGCCAGCAGAGACAGGCGGGGGGAATATCAGCCCCAGCATTTT
TRBV5-4	.	TRBJ1-4	.	CASSLFQSGKLFF	TGTGCCAGCAGCTTGTTCCAGAGCGGGAAACTGTTTTTT
TRBV5-1	.	TRBJ2-5	.	CASTTISRGRGETQYF	TGCGCCAGCACAACGATATCGCGGGGCCGGGGGGAGACCCAGTACTTC
TRBV11-2	.	TRBJ1-1	.	CASSVGQGITVNTEAFF	TGTGCCAGCAGTGTCGGGCAGGGGATTACAGTGAACACTGAAGCTTTCTTT
TRBV25-1	.	TRBJ2-1	TRBD1	CASSRQGTYNNEQFF	TGTGCCAGCAGTCGACAGGGGACCTACAACAATGAGCAGTTCTTC
TRBV19	.	TRBJ1-3	TRBD1	CASTTGTGGFNTIYF	TGTGCCAGTACCACCGGGACAGGGGGCTTCAACACCATATATTTT
TRBV4-1	.	TRBJ1-2	TRBD1	CASSHSTGGENDYTF	TGCGCCAGCAGCCATTCGACAGGGGGCGAGAACGACTACACCTTC
TRBV27	.	TRBJ2-7	TRBD1	CASSRRQGANEQYF	TGTGCCAGCAGTCGTCGACAGGGGGCGAACGAGCAGTACTTC
TRBV5-4	.	TRBJ1-2	TRBD1	CASSYDRDYGYTF	TGTGCCAGCAGCTATGACAGGGACTATGGCTACACCTTC
TRBV6-5	.	TRBJ2-7	.	CASREAGGNEQYF	TGTGCCAGCAGGGAAGCTGGCGGGAACGAGCAGTACTTC
TRBV6-1	.	TRBJ2-5	.	CASSPQQETQYF	TGTGCCAGCAGTCCCCAGCAAGAGACCCAGTACTTC
TRBV30	.	TRBJ2-7	.	CACAGSHEQYF	TGTGCCTGCGCAGGGTCCCACGAGCAGTACTTC
TRBV6-1	.	TRBJ2-2	TRBD1	CASSSQGISTGELFF	TGTGCCAGCAGTTCACAGGGGATTAGCACCGGGGAGCTGTTTTTT
TRBV18	.	TRBJ2-3	TRBD1	CASSLQGAETDTQYF	TGTGCCAGCTCTCTACAGGGGGCAGAAACAGATACGCAGTATTTT
TRBV7-3	.	TRBJ2-5	TRBD1	CASSLVGDRGRETQYF	TGTGCCAGCAGCCTGGTGGGGGACAGGGGAAGAGAGACCCAGTACTTC
TRBV5-4	.	TRBJ1-2	.	CASSPPGTPAIPAGYTF	TGTGCCAGCAGCCCACCCGGGACACCTGCGATTCCGGCTGGCTACACCTTC